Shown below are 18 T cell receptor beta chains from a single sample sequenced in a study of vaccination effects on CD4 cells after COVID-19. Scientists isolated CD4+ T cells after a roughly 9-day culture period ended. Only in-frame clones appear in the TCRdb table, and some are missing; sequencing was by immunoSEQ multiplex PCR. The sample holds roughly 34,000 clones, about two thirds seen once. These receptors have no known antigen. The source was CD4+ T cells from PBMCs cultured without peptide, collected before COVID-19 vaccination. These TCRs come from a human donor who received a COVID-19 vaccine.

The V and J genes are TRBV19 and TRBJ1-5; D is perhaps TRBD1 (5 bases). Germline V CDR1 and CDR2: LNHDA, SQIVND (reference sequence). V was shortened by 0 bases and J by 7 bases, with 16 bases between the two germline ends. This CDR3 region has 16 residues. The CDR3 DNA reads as TGTGCCAGTAGTATAGAGGCGGGGGTGGGAAGACAGCCCCAGCATTTT. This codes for CASSIEAGVGRQPQHF.

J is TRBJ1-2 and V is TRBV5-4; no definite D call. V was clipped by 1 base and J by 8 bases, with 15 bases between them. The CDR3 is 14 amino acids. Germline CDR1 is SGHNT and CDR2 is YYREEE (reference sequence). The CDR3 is CASSLLAPGRGYTF. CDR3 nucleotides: TGTGCCAGCAGCTTGTTGGCCCCAGGTCGGGGCTACACCTTC.

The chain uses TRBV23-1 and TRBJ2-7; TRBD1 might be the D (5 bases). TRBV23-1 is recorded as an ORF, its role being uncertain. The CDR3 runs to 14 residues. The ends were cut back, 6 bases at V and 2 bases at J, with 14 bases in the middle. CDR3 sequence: CASRGPDSPYEQYF. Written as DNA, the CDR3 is TGCGCCAGCAGGGGCCCCGACAGTCCCTACGAGCAGTACTTC.

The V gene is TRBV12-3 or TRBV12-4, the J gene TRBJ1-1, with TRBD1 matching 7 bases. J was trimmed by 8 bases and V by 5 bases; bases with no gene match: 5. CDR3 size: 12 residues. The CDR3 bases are TGTGCCAGCAGTAAGGGACAGCGAGAAGCTTTCTTT. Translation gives CASSKGQREAFF.

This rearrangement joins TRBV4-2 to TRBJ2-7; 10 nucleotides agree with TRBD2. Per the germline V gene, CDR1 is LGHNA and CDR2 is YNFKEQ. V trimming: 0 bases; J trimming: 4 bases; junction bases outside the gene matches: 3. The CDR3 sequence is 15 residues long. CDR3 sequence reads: CASSQESGRAYEQYF. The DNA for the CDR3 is TGTGCCAGCAGCCAAGAGAGCGGGAGGGCGTACGAGCAGTACTTC.

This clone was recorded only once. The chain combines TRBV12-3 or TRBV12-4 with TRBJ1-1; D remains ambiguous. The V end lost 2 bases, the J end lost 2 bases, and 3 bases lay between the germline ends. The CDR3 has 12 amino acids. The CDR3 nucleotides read TGTGCCAGCAGTTTACGTAACACTGAAGCTTTCTTT. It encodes CASSLRNTEAFF.

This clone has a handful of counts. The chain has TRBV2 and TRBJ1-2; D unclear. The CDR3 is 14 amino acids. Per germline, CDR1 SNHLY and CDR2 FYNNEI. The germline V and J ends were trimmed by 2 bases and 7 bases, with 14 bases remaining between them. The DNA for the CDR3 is TGTGCCAGCAGTGAACTAGCCCAATCCTCTGGCTACACCTTC. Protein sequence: CASSELAQSSGYTF.

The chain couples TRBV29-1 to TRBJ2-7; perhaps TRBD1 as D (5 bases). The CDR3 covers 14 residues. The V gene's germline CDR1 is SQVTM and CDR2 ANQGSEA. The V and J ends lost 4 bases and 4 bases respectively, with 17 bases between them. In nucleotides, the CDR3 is TGCAGCGTTGGAATTACACCGAGGACATACGAGCAGTACTTC. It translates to CSVGITPRTYEQYF.

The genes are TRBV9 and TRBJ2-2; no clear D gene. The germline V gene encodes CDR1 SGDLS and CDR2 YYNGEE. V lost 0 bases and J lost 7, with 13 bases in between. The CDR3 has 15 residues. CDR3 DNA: TGTGCCAGCAGCGTAGCGCCGTCTGCTATCGGGGAGCTGTTTTTT. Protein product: CASSVAPSAIGELFF.

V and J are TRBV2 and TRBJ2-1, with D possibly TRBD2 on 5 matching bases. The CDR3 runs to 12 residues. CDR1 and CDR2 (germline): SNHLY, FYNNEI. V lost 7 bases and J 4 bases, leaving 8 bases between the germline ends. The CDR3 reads CASTTSYNEQFF. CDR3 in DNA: TGTGCCAGCACTACTAGTTACAATGAGCAGTTCTTC.

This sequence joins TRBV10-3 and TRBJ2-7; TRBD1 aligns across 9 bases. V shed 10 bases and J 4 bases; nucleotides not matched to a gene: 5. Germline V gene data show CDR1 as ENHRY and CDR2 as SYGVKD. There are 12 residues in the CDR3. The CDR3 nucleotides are TGTGCCACAGAAGACAGGGGGTACGAGCAGTACTTC. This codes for CATEDRGYEQYF.

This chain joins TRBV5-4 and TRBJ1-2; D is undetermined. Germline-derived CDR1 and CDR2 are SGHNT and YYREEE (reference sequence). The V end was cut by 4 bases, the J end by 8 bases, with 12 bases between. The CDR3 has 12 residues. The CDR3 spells CASSLPGGGYTF. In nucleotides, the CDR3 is TGTGCCAGCAGCCTCCCCGGAGGAGGCTACACCTTC.

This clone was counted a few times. The CDR3 bases are TGTGCCAGCAGTGAATCAGGGCAGGGCCGATCACCCCTCCACTTT. It is translated as CASSESGQGRSPLHF. V gene TRBV25-1 combines with J gene TRBJ1-6, with D tentatively TRBD1 (5 bases). The CDR3 has 15 amino acids. Trimming left V 1 base short and J 10 bases short, with 14 bases between. The V gene's germline CDR1 is MGHDK and CDR2 SYGVNS.

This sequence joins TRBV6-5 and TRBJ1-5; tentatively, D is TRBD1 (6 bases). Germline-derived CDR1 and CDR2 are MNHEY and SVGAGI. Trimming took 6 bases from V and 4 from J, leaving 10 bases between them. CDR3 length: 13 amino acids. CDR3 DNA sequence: TGTGCCAGCAGGCACGGACAGAATCAGCCCCAGCATTTT. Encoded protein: CASRHGQNQPQHF.

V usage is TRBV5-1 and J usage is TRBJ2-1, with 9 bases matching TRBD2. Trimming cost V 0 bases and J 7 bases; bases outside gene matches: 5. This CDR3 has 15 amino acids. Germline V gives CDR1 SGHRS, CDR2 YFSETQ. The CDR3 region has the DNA TGCGCCAGCAGCTTGGCCGCGGGGGGGAAAAATGAGCAGTTCTTC. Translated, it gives CASSLAAGGKNEQFF.

The CDR3 reads CASSQGQIANTEAFF. CDR3 bases: TGTGCCAGCAGCCAGGGACAGATCGCCAACACTGAAGCTTTCTTT. The gene calls are TRBV6-5 and TRBJ1-1, with 7 bases that match TRBD1. Unmatched junction bases numbered 9, after V lost 6 bases and J lost 2 bases. This CDR3 region has 15 residues. Germline loops: CDR1 MNHEY, CDR2 SVGAGI.

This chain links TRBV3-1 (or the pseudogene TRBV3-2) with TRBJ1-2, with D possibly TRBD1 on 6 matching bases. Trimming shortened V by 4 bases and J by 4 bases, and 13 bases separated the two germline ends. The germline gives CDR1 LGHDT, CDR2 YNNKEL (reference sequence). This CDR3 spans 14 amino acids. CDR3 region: CASSPPTGTYGYTF. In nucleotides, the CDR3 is TGTGCCAGCAGCCCCCCAACAGGGACCTATGGCTACACCTTC.

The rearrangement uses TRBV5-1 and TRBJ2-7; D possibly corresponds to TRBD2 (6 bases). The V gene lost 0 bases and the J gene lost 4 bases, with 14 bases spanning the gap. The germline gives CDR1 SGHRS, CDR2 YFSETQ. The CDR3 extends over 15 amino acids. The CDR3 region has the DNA TGCGCCAGCAGCTTGGGGTCCCCCGGGGGATACGAGCAGTACTTC. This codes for CASSLGSPGGYEQYF.